This passage covers 27 T cell receptor beta chains from one sample sequenced in a study of PD-L1 blockade in urothelial cancer. TCRdb's copy holds only in-frame clones and misses some; the assay was immunoSEQ multiplex PCR. The table has about 81,000 clones, about 90% seen once. Time point indicated: pretreatment peripheral blood. The input for sequencing was PBMCs, taken around atezolizumab (anti-PD-L1) treatment. Source of these receptors: a woman older than 75 with urothelial cancer.

The genes are TRBV2 and TRBJ2-7; 11 nucleotides align to TRBD2. Trimming at V came to 5 bases and at J to 5 bases, leaving 11 bases not matched to a gene. The CDR3 runs 16 residues. Germline V gene sequence: CDR1 SNHLY, CDR2 FYNNEI. The CDR3 protein is CASSIGASGRIDEQYF. As DNA, the CDR3 is TGTGCCAGCAGTATAGGGGCTAGCGGGAGGATCGACGAGCAGTACTTC.

This chain joins TRBV15 and TRBJ2-1, with 8 positions matching TRBD2. The CDR3 totals 16 residues. After removal of 0 bases from V and 9 bases from J, the junction contained 10 bases not matched to a gene. The germline V gene has CDR1 LNHNV and CDR2 YYDKDF (reference sequence). CDR3 sequence: CATSRDKRAGVTEQFF. CDR3 DNA sequence: TGTGCCACCAGCAGAGATAAACGAGCGGGAGTCACTGAGCAGTTCTTC. The entire variable domain, with the rest obtained from reference TRBV15 and TRBJ2-1, is as follows: DAMVIQNPRYQVTQFGKPVTLSCSQTLNHNVMYWYQQKSSQAPKLLFHYYDKDFNNEADTPDNFQSRRPNTSFCFLDIRSPGLGDTAMYLCATSRDKRAGVTEQFFGPGTRLTVL.

This clone was recorded a few times. The chain combines TRBV6-1 with TRBJ1-5; D unresolved. The CDR3 is 10 amino acids. Trimming pared 6 bases from V and 9 bases from J, leaving 6 bases between. Per germline, CDR1 MNHNS and CDR2 SASEGT. The CDR3 is CASSARPQHF. DNA of the CDR3: TGTGCCAGCAGCGCTAGGCCCCAGCATTTT.

The V and J genes are TRBV19 and TRBJ2-5, with a possible D match to TRBD2 (7 bases). Deletions cut 6 bases from V and 4 bases from J, with 15 bases between. This CDR3 region has 14 residues. Germline lookup yields CDR1 LNHDA and CDR2 SQIVND (reference sequence). The CDR3 bases are TGTGCCAGTAGAGGGAGGGGGTGGCCAGAGACCCAGTACTTC. Translated: CASRGRGWPETQYF.

The chain links TRBV19 to TRBJ2-3; 8 bases align to TRBD2. Trimming at V came to 7 bases and at J to 2 bases, leaving 8 bases not matched to a gene. The germline CDR1 and CDR2 sequences are LNHDA and SQIVND (reference sequence). The CDR3 is 15 residues long. The CDR3 DNA reads as TGTGCCAGTACCCCAATAGCGGGGACCACAGATACGCAGTATTTT. It specifies CASTPIAGTTDTQYF.

The chain is built from TRBV19 and TRBJ2-6; the D gene is possibly TRBD1 (6 bases). CDR1 and CDR2 from the germline V gene are LNHDA and SQIVND (reference sequence). This CDR3 has 14 amino acids. The V end was cut by 8 bases, the J end by 3 bases, with 11 bases between. This CDR3 reads CASGDKLGANVLTF. CDR3 DNA sequence: TGTGCCAGTGGGGACAAACTTGGGGCCAACGTCCTGACTTTC.

The chain couples TRBV6-1 to TRBJ1-1, with D tentatively TRBD1 (6 bases). V gave up 5 bases and J gave up 8 bases, with 12 bases separating them. There are 12 residues in the CDR3. Germline V gene lookup returns CDR1 MNHNS and CDR2 SASEGT. CDR3 sequence reads: CASSLGTPEAFF. Here the CDR3 DNA reads TGTGCCAGCAGTCTCGGGACACCCGAAGCTTTCTTT.

This rearrangement joins TRBV27 to TRBJ1-4; D might be TRBD1 (6 bases). Trimming left V 1 base short and J 5 bases short, with 8 bases between. The CDR3 runs to 14 residues. Germline assignment: CDR1 MNHEY and CDR2 SMNVEV (reference sequence). CDR3 in DNA: TGTGCCAGCAGTTTATGGCAGGGGAATGAAAAACTGTTTTTT. Protein: CASSLWQGNEKLFF.

This chain joins TRBV28 and TRBJ1-5; TRBD1 agrees at 8 bases. V was pared by 4 bases and J by 7 bases, with 9 bases of the junction left unmatched. Germline V gene data show CDR1 as MDHEN and CDR2 as SYDVKM. This CDR3 spans 15 amino acids. The CDR3 sequence is CASSSPAGGIQPQHF. CDR3 DNA sequence: TGTGCCAGCAGTTCCCCCGCAGGGGGCATCCAGCCCCAGCATTTT.

The count of this clone is one. The genes are TRBV10-3 and TRBJ1-1; D gene uncertain. The germline V gene encodes CDR1 ENHRY and CDR2 SYGVKD. The CDR3 extends over 16 amino acids. Between the trimmed V and J ends, which lost 0 bases and 0 bases, there was a span of 11 bases. DNA of the CDR3: TGTGCCATCAGTGAGTCGGACCCGGGGATGAACACTGAAGCTTTCTTT. It is translated as CAISESDPGMNTEAFF.

The V call is TRBV6-1, the J call TRBJ1-3; no definite D call. There are 14 residues in the CDR3. V was pared by 5 bases and J by 0 bases, with 8 bases between. CDR1 is MNHNS and CDR2 is SASEGT in the germline V gene. The CDR3 loop is CASSQATSGNTIYF. CDR3 nucleotide sequence: TGTGCCAGCAGTCAGGCTACCTCTGGAAACACCATATATTTT.

The chain has TRBV19 and TRBJ2-1; TRBD2 matches at 13 bases. The V gene's germline CDR1 is LNHDA and CDR2 SQIVND (reference sequence). Trimming cost V 1 base and J 0 bases; bases outside gene matches: 12. CDR3 size: 21 residues. The CDR3 coding sequence is TGTGCCAGTAGTATAGGAATGCCACTAGCGGGAGGGAGGAGCTCCTACAATGAGCAGTTCTTC. This gives the protein CASSIGMPLAGGRSSYNEQFF.

The chain joins TRBV19 to TRBJ1-5; D gene ambiguous. Germline-derived CDR1 and CDR2 are LNHDA and SQIVND (reference sequence). V was shortened by 4 bases and J by 0 bases, with 4 bases between the two germline ends. The CDR3 covers 13 residues. This CDR3 is CASSTVSNQPQHF. CDR3 sequence (DNA): TGTGCCAGTAGTACGGTTAGCAATCAGCCCCAGCATTTT.

This chain uses TRBV19 with TRBJ1-1; D remains ambiguous. Germline assignment: CDR1 LNHDA and CDR2 SQIVND (reference sequence). The CDR3 contains 18 residues. Trimming cost V 2 bases and J 4 bases, with 23 bases left between them. CDR3 bases: TGTGCCAGTAGTATACCGGCGGGCCCTCCCCAGGTGGGCACTGAAGCTTTCTTT. Encoded protein: CASSIPAGPPQVGTEAFF.

On this clone itself: Distinct nucleotide sequences in the sample also encode this CDR3. The chain couples TRBV29-1 to TRBJ2-5, with D possibly being TRBD1 (5 bases). The V end lost 4 bases, the J end lost 4 bases, and 7 bases lay between the germline ends. The germline V gene has CDR1 SQVTM and CDR2 ANQGSEA. This CDR3 is built from 11 residues. CDR3: CSVGRVETQYF. The CDR3 DNA reads as TGCAGCGTTGGCAGGGTAGAGACCCAGTACTTC. Drawing the rest from reference TRBV29-1 and TRBJ2-5, the complete variable domain is SAVISQKPSRDICQRGTSLTIQCQVDSQVTMMFWYRQQPGQSLTLIATANQGSEATYESGFVIDKFPISRPNLTFSTLTVSNMSPEDSSIYLCSVGRVETQYFGPGTRLLVL.

The chain uses TRBV9 and TRBJ2-5, with D maybe TRBD2 (7 bases). With 4 bases removed from V and 2 bases from J, the gap between germline ends came to 21 bases. Germline CDR1 reads SGDLS; CDR2 reads YYNGEE. CDR3 length: 17 amino acids. The CDR3 DNA reads TGTGCCAGCAGCACCCAGAGGGGGGGGGCTCGGCAAGAGACCCAGTACTTC. It specifies CASSTQRGGARQETQYF. The whole variable domain, filled in from reference TRBV9 and TRBJ2-5, reads DSGVTQTPKHLITATGQRVTLRCSPRSGDLSVYWYQQSLDQGLQFLIQYYNGEERAKGNILERFSAQQFPDLHSELNLSSLELGDSALYFCASSTQRGGARQETQYFGPGTRLLVL.

This chain's CDR3 is CAISKAGTGVQETQYF. The CDR3 DNA reads TGTGCCATCAGTAAGGCCGGGACAGGGGTGCAAGAGACCCAGTACTTC. The V call is TRBV10-3, the J call TRBJ2-5, with TRBD1 identical over 10 bases. Germline CDR1 reads ENHRY; CDR2 reads SYGVKD. This CDR3 contains 16 residues. The V segment lost 5 bases and the J segment 2 bases; nucleotides outside the gene matches: 8.

The chain recombines TRBV7-3 with TRBJ2-7; D gene uncertain. The CDR3 totals 13 residues. In germline, CDR1 is SGHTA, CDR2 FQGTGA. The V gene lost 0 bases and the J gene lost 3 bases, with 6 bases spanning the gap. This CDR3 reads CASSLTTNYEQYF. The CDR3 DNA reads TGTGCCAGCAGCTTAACGACAAACTACGAGCAGTACTTC. Together with reference TRBV7-3 and TRBJ2-7, the CDR3 gives the full variable domain: GAGVSQTPSNKVTEKGKYVELRCDPISGHTALYWYRQSLGQGPEFLIYFQGTGAADDSGLPNDRFFAVRPEGSVSTLKIQRTERGDSAVYLCASSLTTNYEQYFGPGTRLTVT.

V gene TRBV30 combines with J gene TRBJ1-4; D possibly corresponds to TRBD1 (6 bases). The germline V gene encodes CDR1 GTSNPN and CDR2 SVGIG (reference sequence). The CDR3 totals 12 residues. The chain's CDR3 is CASQGPGEKLFF. CDR3 nucleotides: TGTGCTTCACAGGGTCCGGGTGAAAAACTGTTTTTT.

This CDR3 reads CASSLGGWDRANQPQHF. The CDR3 DNA reads as TGTGCCAGCAGCTTAGGAGGATGGGACAGGGCAAATCAGCCCCAGCATTTT. This sequence joins TRBV7-2 and TRBJ1-5; TRBD1 agrees at 9 bases. V dropped 1 base and J dropped 4; count of bases not matched to a gene: 8. Germline loops: CDR1 SGHTA, CDR2 FQGNSA. CDR3 size: 17 residues.

The chain joins TRBV7-9 to TRBJ1-1; the D is unclear. In germline, CDR1 is SEHNR, CDR2 FQNEAQ (reference sequence). With 5 bases removed from V and 1 base from J, the gap between germline ends came to 11 bases. CDR3 size: 14 residues. The CDR3 sequence is CASSARQQNTEAFF. In DNA form, the CDR3 reads TGTGCCAGCAGCGCCCGACAACAGAACACTGAAGCTTTCTTT.

The chain has TRBV30 and TRBJ2-3; 7 bases align to TRBD2. This CDR3 comprises 15 residues. V gave up 0 bases and J gave up 0 bases; unmatched junction bases: 3. Germline loops: CDR1 GTSNPN, CDR2 SVGIG (reference sequence). CDR3: CAWSVSSGSTDTQYF. CDR3 DNA sequence: TGTGCCTGGAGTGTATCTAGCGGAAGCACAGATACGCAGTATTTT.

The chain uses TRBV5-5 and TRBJ1-1; D is unclear. The V gene's germline CDR1 is SGHKS and CDR2 YYEKEE (reference sequence). The CDR3 is 13 amino acids. Trimming left V 4 bases short and J 5 bases short, with 12 bases between. CDR3 sequence (DNA): TGTGCCAGCAGCCCCGCCACGGGAACTGAAGCTTTCTTT. Translation gives CASSPATGTEAFF.

This chain links TRBV5-4 with TRBJ2-7; D is unresolved. The germline V gene encodes CDR1 SGHNT and CDR2 YYREEE (reference sequence). The CDR3 consists of 12 residues. Trimming cost V 2 bases and J 6 bases, with 9 bases left between them. CDR3 sequence: CASSFRESEQYF. CDR3 bases: TGTGCCAGCAGCTTTCGCGAGAGCGAGCAGTACTTC.

The CDR3 sequence is CASSLRQGSSYGYTF. For the CDR3, the DNA is TGCGCCAGCAGCCTACGACAGGGAAGTAGCTATGGCTACACCTTC. The chain uses TRBV5-1 and TRBJ1-2, with 7 bases fitting TRBD1. CDR1 SGHRS and CDR2 YFSETQ come from the germline V gene. CDR3 length: 15 residues. The trim removed 4 bases at V and 4 bases at J, leaving 10 bases unmatched. Together with reference TRBV5-1 and TRBJ1-2, the CDR3 gives the full variable domain: KAGVTQTPRYLIKTRGQQVTLSCSPISGHRSVSWYQQTPGQGLQFLFEYFSETQRNKGNFPGRFSGRQFSNSRSEMNVSTLELGDSALYLCASSLRQGSSYGYTFGSGTRLTVV.

The chain links TRBV28 to TRBJ2-7, with TRBD1 matching 7 bases. The CDR3 runs 12 residues. With 5 bases clipped from V and 7 bases from J, the junction kept 5 bases outside the gene matches. CDR1 is MDHEN and CDR2 is SYDVKM in the germline V gene. Here the CDR3 DNA reads TGTGCCAGCAGTACGACAGGGCGGGAGCAGTACTTC. Translating gives CASSTTGREQYF.

The rearrangement uses TRBV28 and TRBJ2-7; 7 positions match TRBD1. Germline V gene lookup returns CDR1 MDHEN and CDR2 SYDVKM. J was trimmed by 7 bases and V by 6 bases; bases with no gene match: 18. This CDR3 has 16 residues. The CDR3 spells CASRTRPGQRRWEQYF. CDR3 nucleotides: TGTGCCAGCAGAACTCGACCGGGACAGAGGCGGTGGGAGCAGTACTTC.